The 31 T cell receptor beta chains listed next were all sequenced from one sample in a study of blood T cells in healthy people across ages. It was with a sample-barcoded 5' primer and a J-beta primer mix that a second PCR of roughly 7 to 12 cycles was run. TCRdb recomputed calls from the 5' RACE reads with MiXCR, one row per CDR3 protein. Of 1,800,000 or so distinct CDR3 sequences in the sample, roughly 43% were seen once. Sequenced sample: blood. The receptors were sampled from a human donor in good health.

V and J are TRBV5-6 and TRBJ2-7; D is unclear. CDR3 length: 13 amino acids. The V and J ends lost 3 bases and 5 bases respectively, with 12 bases between them. The germline V gene encodes CDR1 SGHDT and CDR2 YYEEEE. The CDR3 loop reads CASSSEYFDEQYF. For the CDR3, the DNA is TGTGCCAGCAGCTCCGAGTATTTCGACGAGCAGTACTTC. The variable domain in full, completed from reference TRBV5-6 and TRBJ2-7, reads DAGVTQSPTHLIKTRGQQVTLRCSPKSGHDTVSWYQQALGQGPQFIFQYYEEEERQRGNFPDRFSGHQFPNYSSELNVNALLLGDSALYLCASSSEYFDEQYFGPGTRLTVT.

In DNA form, the CDR3 reads TGTGCTAGAGATCAGCGGGGGGTCTACAATGAGCAGTTCTTC. It specifies CARDQRGVYNEQFF. The gene calls are TRBV7-3 and TRBJ2-1; 9 bases match TRBD2. CDR1 SGHTA and CDR2 FQGTGA come from the germline V gene. This CDR3 region has 14 residues. Full variable domain (outside the CDR3, taken from reference TRBV7-3 and TRBJ2-1): GAGVSQTPSNKVTEKGKYVELRCDPISGHTALYWYRQSLGQGPEFLIYFQGTGAADDSGLPNDRFFAVRPEGSVSTLKIQRTERGDSAVYLCARDQRGVYNEQFFGPGTRLTVL.

This chain joins TRBV24-1 and TRBJ1-2; no reliable D call. Trimming removed 4 bases at V and 2 bases at J, with 7 bases between. Germline V CDR1 and CDR2: KGHDR, SFDVKD. CDR3 size: 13 residues. DNA for the CDR3: TGTGCCACCAGTGAAACAGACAACTATGGCTACACCTTC. Protein product: CATSETDNYGYTF.

This chain links TRBV7-9 with TRBJ2-4; tentatively, D is TRBD2 (5 bases). V was shortened by 5 bases and J by 6 bases, with 11 bases between the two germline ends. Looked up from germline, CDR1 is SEHNR and CDR2 is FQNEAQ (reference sequence). This CDR3 comprises 13 residues. CDR3 DNA sequence: TGTGCCAGCAGCATCAGAGGAGGAAACATTCAGTACTTC. It translates to CASSIRGGNIQYF.

V and J are TRBV28 and TRBJ1-4; D is ambiguous. Germline V gene data show CDR1 as MDHEN and CDR2 as SYDVKM. Trimming took off 3 bases at V and 6 bases at J, with 11 bases between the two ends. The length of the CDR3 is 14 residues. The CDR3 nucleotides read TGTGCCAGCAGTTTTCTGGGAGGGTATGAAAAACTGTTTTTT. Translation: CASSFLGGYEKLFF. The full variable domain, rest sourced from reference TRBV28 and TRBJ1-4, is DVKVTQSSRYLVKRTGEKVFLECVQDMDHENMFWYRQDPGLGLRLIYFSYDVKMKEKGDIPEGYSVSREKKERFSLILESASTNQTSMYLCASSFLGGYEKLFFGSGTQLSVL.

This chain connects TRBV10-3 to TRBJ1-1, with TRBD1 identical over 7 bases. Germline CDR1 is ENHRY and CDR2 is SYGVKD. V was pared by 3 bases and J by 1 base, with 5 bases of the junction left unmatched. The CDR3 is 15 residues long. This CDR3 is CAISDPGQENTEAFF. The CDR3 region has the DNA TGTGCCATCAGTGACCCCGGACAGGAGAACACTGAAGCTTTCTTT.

This clonotype has only a few counts. This chain connects TRBV29-1 to TRBJ2-7; 11 bases agree with TRBD2. The CDR3 runs 15 residues. Germline trimming cut 4 bases from V and 0 bases from J; bases unmatched to any gene: 5. Germline V gene data show CDR1 as SQVTM and CDR2 as ANQGSEA. CDR3 amino acids: CSVGVGTSGSYEQYF. For the CDR3, the DNA is TGCAGCGTTGGCGTTGGGACTAGCGGCTCCTACGAGCAGTACTTC.

The V and J genes are TRBV6-5 and TRBJ2-4, with TRBD1 matching 10 bases. Gene TRBJ2-7 matches the end of the DNA better, so the J call may be wrong. Germline values: CDR1 MNHEY, CDR2 SVGAGI. CDR3 size: 14 residues. CDR3 sequence reads: CASRRTGGSDEQYF. For the CDR3, the DNA is TGTGCCAGCCGCAGGACAGGGGGGAGTGACGAGCAGTACTTC.

This sequence joins TRBV20-1 and TRBJ2-6, with no clear D. The CDR3 has 16 amino acids. V was shortened by 5 bases and J by 0 bases, with 14 bases between the two germline ends. Per germline, CDR1 DFQATT and CDR2 SNEGSKA (reference sequence). CDR3 in DNA: TGCAGTGCTCTGACAAGTGCCTTCTCTGGGGCCAACGTCCTGACTTTC. Translating gives CSALTSAFSGANVLTF.

Many counts were recorded for this clonotype. The V call is TRBV6-6, the J call TRBJ2-7; no firm D call. Germline CDR1 is MNHNY and CDR2 is SVGAGI (reference sequence). The CDR3 length is 14 residues. V was clipped by 0 bases and J by 4 bases, with 10 bases between them. CDR3 DNA sequence: TGTGCCAGCAGTTACTCGGCAGGTGGTTACGAGCAGTACTTC. Amino acids: CASSYSAGGYEQYF.

In this sample, this clonotype turned up a few times. V and J are TRBV6-1 and TRBJ2-1, with TRBD2 identical over 8 bases. The CDR3 is 15 residues long. Trimming at V came to 6 bases and at J to 7 bases, leaving 11 bases not matched to a gene. Per the germline V gene, CDR1 is MNHNS and CDR2 is SASEGT. The CDR3 spells CASRSRGGFWNEQFF. CDR3 bases: TGTGCCAGCAGAAGCCGGGGGGGTTTTTGGAATGAGCAGTTCTTC.

The V and J genes are TRBV5-1 and TRBJ2-5, with 7 bases aligning to TRBD2. This CDR3 is 13 amino acids long. The V segment lost 4 bases and the J segment 5 bases; nucleotides outside the gene matches: 5. Germline loops: CDR1 SGHRS, CDR2 YFSETQ. The chain's CDR3 is CASSGGDYETQYF. For the CDR3, the DNA is TGCGCCAGCAGCGGGGGGGATTACGAGACCCAGTACTTC.

The V gene is TRBV7-9, the J gene TRBJ2-5, with TRBD1 matching 9 bases. The J call may be incorrect, as the DNA end agrees better with TRBJ2-7. The germline V gene encodes CDR1 SEHNR and CDR2 FQNEAQ (reference sequence). This CDR3 has 19 amino acids. DNA of the CDR3: TGTGCCAGCAGCTTATCCGTCCCCTATACCGGGACAGGGCCCCACGAGCAGTACTTC. Translation gives CASSLSVPYTGTGPHEQYF.

The chain uses TRBV7-2 and TRBJ2-7, with D perhaps TRBD1 or TRBD2 (5 bases each). In germline, CDR1 is SGHTA, CDR2 FQGNSA. CDR3 length equals 14 residues. With 5 bases removed from V and 0 bases from J, the gap between germline ends came to 11 bases. CDR3 residues: CASSPDGASYEQYF. CDR3 nucleotide sequence: TGTGCCAGCAGCCCAGACGGGGCCTCCTACGAGCAGTACTTC.

This clonotype appeared a few times. The V gene is TRBV3-1, the J gene TRBJ2-3; TRBD1 aligns across 7 bases. This CDR3 region has 14 residues. V trimming: 4 bases; J trimming: 4 bases; junction bases outside the gene matches: 5. Germline V lookup: CDR1 LGHDT, CDR2 YNNKEL (reference sequence). The CDR3 nucleotides read TGTGCCAGCAGCCCGGGACAGCTCCCAGATACGCAGTATTTT. Residues: CASSPGQLPDTQYF.

On this clonotype: This may arise from a read error, as a much more abundant clone is one base away. The gene calls are TRBV28 and TRBJ2-7; TRBD1 matches 10 bases. Germline assignment: CDR1 MDHEN and CDR2 SYDVKM. With V trimmed by 6 bases and J by 8 bases, 10 bases remained unmatched. The CDR3 contains 14 residues. The CDR3 DNA is TGTGCCAGCAGGACAGACAGGGGGCAATGGAAGCAGTACTTC. Translating it yields CASRTDRGQWKQYF. Filled out from reference TRBV28 and TRBJ2-7, the complete variable domain reads DVKVTQSSRYLVKRTGEKVFLECVQDMDHENMFWYRQDPGLGLRLIYFSYDVKMKEKGDIPEGYSVSREKKERFSLILESASTNQTSMYLCASRTDRGQWKQYFGPGTRLTVT.

Only a few counts were recorded for this clonotype. The rearrangement uses TRBV12-3 or TRBV12-4 and TRBJ2-1; D gene ambiguous. V dropped 4 bases and J dropped 13 bases, with 14 bases sitting between them. The CDR3 consists of 12 residues. CDR3 residues: CASSSIYEFQFF. DNA for the CDR3: TGTGCCAGCAGTTCAATATACGAATTTCAGTTCTTC.

This clonotype was counted at least ten times. The CDR3 protein is CASSQGQSPTGATYEQYF. In DNA form, the CDR3 reads TGTGCCAGCAGCCAAGGTCAGTCCCCAACAGGGGCTACCTACGAGCAGTACTTC. This chain uses TRBV4-2 with TRBJ2-7, with 7 bases identical to TRBD1. CDR1 and CDR2 from the germline V gene are LGHNA and YNFKEQ. The trim removed 1 base at V and 2 bases at J, leaving 14 bases unmatched. The CDR3 consists of 18 residues.

V and J are TRBV7-6 and TRBJ2-5; 7 bases map to TRBD1. The closer fit of TRBJ2-7 to the DNA end suggests the J call may be wrong. The CDR3 is made up of 15 amino acids. The germline V gene has CDR1 SGHVS and CDR2 FNYEAQ. CDR3 DNA sequence: TGTGCCAGCAGCTTAAAACAGGGGCCAAACTACGAGCAGTACTTC. Residues: CASSLKQGPNYEQYF.

The rearrangement joins TRBV21-1 to TRBJ1-2; the table's D call, TRBD1, has no DNA check behind it. TRBV21-1 constitutes a pseudogene. The CDR3 runs 15 residues. CDR3 bases: TGTGCCAGCAGCAAACGGACAGGCCTCCCCTATGGCTACACCTTC. Translating it yields CASSKRTGLPYGYTF.

The chain couples TRBV5-5 to TRBJ2-1, with 13 bases matching TRBD2. Germline CDR1 reads SGHKS; CDR2 reads YYEKEE (reference sequence). The CDR3 extends over 16 amino acids. Germline trimming cut 4 bases from V and 5 bases from J; bases unmatched to any gene: 6. The DNA for the CDR3 is TGTGCCAGCAGCATCGGACTAGCGGGGGCGAACAATGAGCAGTTCTTC. Translated: CASSIGLAGANNEQFF.

This clonotype has just a few counts. CDR3 residues: CSVQTGGLNEQFF. CDR3 sequence (DNA): TGCAGCGTTCAGACAGGGGGCTTGAATGAGCAGTTCTTC. V and J are TRBV29-1 and TRBJ2-1; 10 bases are shared with TRBD1. Looked up from germline, CDR1 is SQVTM and CDR2 is ANQGSEA. This CDR3 comprises 13 residues. J lost 7 bases, V lost 5 bases, and 5 bases had no gene match.

This clonotype was counted between two and nine times. This chain joins TRBV6-1 and TRBJ2-3; no reliable D call. The CDR3 is 13 residues long. V dropped 8 bases and J dropped 0 bases, with 9 bases sitting between them. CDR1 is MNHNS, CDR2 SASEGT, per germline. The CDR3 nucleotides are TGTGCCAGCGGGTCAGTAAGCACAGATACGCAGTATTTT. It translates to CASGSVSTDTQYF.

This chain uses TRBV13 with TRBJ2-4, with 9 bases aligning to TRBD2. The last part of the DNA fits TRBJ2-5 better; the J call may be wrong. The CDR3 has 21 residues. Germline V lookup: CDR1 PRHDT, CDR2 FYEKMQ (reference sequence). CDR3 sequence reads: CASSLFGGGGQDNKIQETQYF. The CDR3 bases are TGTGCCAGCAGCTTATTCGGCGGGGGGGGACAAGATAATAAAATACAAGAGACCCAGTACTTC.

This clonotype has more than one count but fewer than ten. The V and J genes are TRBV21-1 and TRBJ2-4; the D call of TRBD1 is as the table states it, not checked on the DNA. TRBV21-1 counts as a pseudogene. The CDR3 runs 16 residues. This CDR3 reads CASSKGQRTRRNIQYF. CDR3 bases: TGTGCCAGCAGCAAAGGACAGAGGACCCGCAGAAACATTCAGTACTTC.

Concerning this clonotype: A junction boundary mismatches the germline segment, possibly from a read error. The chain employs TRBV29-1 and TRBJ1-2, with 7 positions matching TRBD1. From germline, CDR1 is SQVTM and CDR2 ANQGSEA. The CDR3 consists of 14 residues. The CDR3 is CSVASDRVQHGCTF. CDR3 sequence (DNA): TGCAGCGTCGCATCCGACAGGGTGCAACATGGCTGCACCTTC.

The chain has TRBV7-9 and TRBJ2-1; D is unresolved. Germline assignment: CDR1 SEHNR and CDR2 FQNEAQ (reference sequence). This CDR3 spans 15 amino acids. V lost 6 bases, J lost 10 bases, and 22 bases lay in between. CDR3 DNA: TGTGCCAGCAGTTCCAAGGTGCGAGGCCCTAACGAGCAGTTCTTC. Translated, it gives CASSSKVRGPNEQFF.

J is TRBJ2-1 and V is TRBV4-3; tentative D call: TRBD1 (5 bases). Germline V CDR1 and CDR2: LGHNA, YSLEER. V was cut by 0 bases and J by 4 bases, with 10 bases left in between. The CDR3 is made up of 15 amino acids. This CDR3 reads CASSQDQTAYNEQFF. The CDR3 nucleotides are TGCGCCAGCAGCCAAGATCAGACAGCGTACAATGAGCAGTTCTTC.

The chain combines TRBV28 with TRBJ1-5; tentative D call: TRBD1 (5 bases). This CDR3 spans 14 amino acids. V lost 6 bases and J lost 7, with 16 bases in between. CDR1 is MDHEN and CDR2 is SYDVKM in the germline V gene. In DNA, the CDR3 is TGTGCCAGCAGCCCCGGGGCCCAGAACCAGCCCCAGCATTTT. This translates into CASSPGAQNQPQHF. Full variable domain (outside the CDR3, taken from reference TRBV28 and TRBJ1-5): DVKVTQSSRYLVKRTGEKVFLECVQDMDHENMFWYRQDPGLGLRLIYFSYDVKMKEKGDIPEGYSVSREKKERFSLILESASTNQTSMYLCASSPGAQNQPQHFGDGTRLSIL.

A single count supports this clonotype. This chain uses TRBV5-6 with TRBJ2-2, with D perhaps matching TRBD1 (5 bases). CDR3 length equals 18 residues. V was shortened by 2 bases and J by 3 bases, with 20 bases between the two germline ends. CDR1 and CDR2 from the germline V gene are SGHDT and YYEEEE. The CDR3 loop reads CASSFEAGPRSYTGELFF. The CDR3 coding sequence is TGTGCCAGCAGCTTTGAAGCAGGGCCAAGGTCCTACACCGGGGAGCTGTTTTTT.

J is TRBJ2-7 and V is TRBV18; D uncertain. The CDR3 sequence is 15 residues long. Germline V lookup: CDR1 KGHSH, CDR2 LQKENI. V was trimmed by 2 bases and J by 2 bases, leaving 13 bases between them. CDR3 in DNA: TGTGCCAGCTCACCAGTTGGGATGTCGACCTACGAGCAGTACTTC. Translation gives CASSPVGMSTYEQYF. Supplemented by reference TRBV18 and TRBJ2-7, the full variable domain reads NAGVMQNPRHLVRRRGQEARLRCSPMKGHSHVYWYRQLPEEGLKFMVYLQKENIIDESGMPKERFSAEFPKEGPSILRIQQVVRGDSAAYFCASSPVGMSTYEQYFGPGTRLTVT.